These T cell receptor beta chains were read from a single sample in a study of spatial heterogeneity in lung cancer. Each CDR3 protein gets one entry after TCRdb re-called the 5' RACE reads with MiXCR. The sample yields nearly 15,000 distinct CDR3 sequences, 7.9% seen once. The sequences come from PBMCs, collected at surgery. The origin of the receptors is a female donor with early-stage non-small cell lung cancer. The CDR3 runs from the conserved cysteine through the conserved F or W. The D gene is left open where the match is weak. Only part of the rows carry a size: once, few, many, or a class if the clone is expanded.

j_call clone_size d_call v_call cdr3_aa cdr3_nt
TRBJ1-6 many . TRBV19 CASSTEGRSSYNSPLHF TGTGCCAGTAGTACCGAAGGACGGAGCTCCTATAATTCACCCCTCCACTTT
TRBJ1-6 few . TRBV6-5 CASSYDGSSYNSPLHF TGTGCCAGCAGTTACGACGGCAGCTCCTATAATTCACCCCTCCACTTT
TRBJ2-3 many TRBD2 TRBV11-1 CASSLAGLAGDSDTQYF TGTGCCAGCAGCTTAGCGGGACTAGCGGGAGACTCAGATACGCAGTATTTT
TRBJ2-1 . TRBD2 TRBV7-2 CASSSQGTSGYNEQFF TGTGCCAGCAGCTCACAGGGGACTAGCGGATACAATGAGCAGTTCTTC
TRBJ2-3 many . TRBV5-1 CASSLWRLSTDTQYF TGCGCCAGCAGCTTGTGGCGGTTATCCACAGATACGCAGTATTTT
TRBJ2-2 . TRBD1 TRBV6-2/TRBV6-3 CASTPPPQGVYVVGELFF TGTGCCAGCACCCCTCCTCCCCAGGGGGTATACGTAGTCGGGGAGCTGTTTTTT
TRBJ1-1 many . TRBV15 CATSKTWQKAFF TGTGCCACCAGCAAAACGTGGCAGAAAGCTTTCTTT
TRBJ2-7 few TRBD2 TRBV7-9 CASSSTSGRSYEQYF TGTGCCAGCAGCTCGACTAGCGGGCGTTCCTACGAGCAGTACTTC
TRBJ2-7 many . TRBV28 CASSIRGEQYF TGTGCCAGCAGCATCAGGGGCGAGCAGTACTTC
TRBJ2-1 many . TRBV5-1 CARSPGALFNEQFF TGCGCCAGAAGCCCCGGAGCGCTCTTCAATGAGCAGTTCTTC
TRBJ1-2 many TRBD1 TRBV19 CASSIGSRGHYGYTF TGTGCCAGTAGTATAGGTTCCAGGGGGCACTATGGCTACACCTTC
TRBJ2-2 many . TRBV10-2 CASTRWGPGELFF TGCGCCAGCACTAGGTGGGGGCCCGGGGAGCTGTTTTTT
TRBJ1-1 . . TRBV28 CASRPPTGLNTEAFF TGTGCCAGCAGACCACCTACAGGGCTGAACACTGAAGCTTTCTTT
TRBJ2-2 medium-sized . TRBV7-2 CASSHGHWNTGELFF TGTGCCAGCAGCCACGGACACTGGAACACCGGGGAGCTGTTTTTT
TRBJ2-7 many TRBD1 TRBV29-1 CSVEMGDRPYEQYF TGCAGCGTTGAAATGGGGGACAGGCCCTACGAGCAGTACTTC
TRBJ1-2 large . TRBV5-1 CASTLEPFAGGRDGYTF TGCGCCAGCACCCTGGAACCCTTCGCCGGGGGGCGGGATGGCTACACCTTC
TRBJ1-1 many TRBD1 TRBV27 CASSSTGGYTEAFF TGTGCCAGCAGTTCCACAGGGGGCTACACTGAAGCTTTCTTT
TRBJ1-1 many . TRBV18 CASSAQGAGMNTEAFF TGTGCCAGCTCAGCACAAGGGGCAGGGATGAACACTGAAGCTTTCTTT
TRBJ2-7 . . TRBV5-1 CASSLNQGSSYEQYF TGCGCCAGCAGCTTGAACCAGGGGTCATCCTACGAGCAGTACTTC
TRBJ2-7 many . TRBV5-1 CASSLEGPSSYEQYF TGCGCCAGCAGCTTGGAGGGACCCAGCTCCTACGAGCAGTACTTC
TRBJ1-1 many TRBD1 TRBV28 CASRISTGTHTEAFF TGTGCCAGCAGAATATCGACAGGGACGCACACTGAAGCTTTCTTT
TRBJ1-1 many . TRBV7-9 CASAVQVRTRDF TGTGCCAGCGCCGTACAGGTACGGACTCGGGACTTT
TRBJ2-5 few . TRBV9 CASSVRGQETQYF TGTGCCAGCAGCGTCCGGGGTCAAGAGACCCAGTACTTC
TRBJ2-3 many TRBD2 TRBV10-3 CAITRTSGRMLIDTQYF TGTGCCATCACCCGGACTAGCGGGAGAATGCTCATAGATACGCAGTATTTT
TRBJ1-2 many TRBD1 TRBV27 CASNPGTGGNGYTF TGTGCCAGCAATCCCGGGACAGGGGGCAATGGCTACACCTTC
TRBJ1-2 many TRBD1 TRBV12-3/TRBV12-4 CASSQGDYGYTF TGTGCCAGCAGTCAGGGGGACTATGGCTACACCTTC
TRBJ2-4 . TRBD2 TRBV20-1 CSARRQRGGRGENIQYF TGCAGTGCTAGACGCCAGCGGGGGGGCAGGGGCGAAAACATTCAGTACTTC
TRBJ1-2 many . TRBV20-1 CSARDLDHGYTF TGCAGTGCTAGAGATCTTGACCATGGCTACACCTTC
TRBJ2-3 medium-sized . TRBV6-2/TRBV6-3 CASSTLRDGGDTQYF TGTGCCAGCAGTACACTCCGGGACGGGGGAGATACGCAGTATTTT
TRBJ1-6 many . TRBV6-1 CASDTGAALHF TGTGCCAGCGATACAGGAGCGGCCCTCCACTTT
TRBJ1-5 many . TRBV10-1 CASTAGGESYSNQPQHF TGCGCCAGCACAGCAGGCGGGGAGTCCTATAGCAATCAGCCCCAGCATTTT
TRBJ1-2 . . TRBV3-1 CASSQGGGAAYGYTF TGTGCCAGCAGCCAAGGCGGGGGAGCGGCTTATGGCTACACCTTC
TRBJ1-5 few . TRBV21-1 CASSMGGSASLVHF TGTGCCAGCAGCATGGGGGGGTCTGCCTCCCTTGTGCATTTT
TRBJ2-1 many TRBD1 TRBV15 CATSRDTGTAHEQFF TGTGCCACCAGCAGAGATACCGGGACAGCACATGAGCAGTTCTTC
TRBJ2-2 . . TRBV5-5 CASSVVAPPGELFF TGTGCCAGCAGCGTAGTGGCGCCTCCCGGGGAGCTGTTTTTT
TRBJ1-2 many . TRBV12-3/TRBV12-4 CASREGLQANYGYTF TGTGCCAGCAGGGAGGGCCTACAGGCGAACTATGGCTACACCTTC
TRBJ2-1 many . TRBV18 CASSQLPQVYNEQFF TGTGCCAGCTCACAGCTCCCACAGGTTTACAATGAGCAGTTCTTC
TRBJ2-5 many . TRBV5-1 CASSPGEETQYF TGCGCCAGCAGCCCTGGGGAAGAGACCCAGTACTTC
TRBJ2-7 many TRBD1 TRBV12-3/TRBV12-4 CASSRDRVGEQYF TGTGCCAGCAGCCGAGACAGGGTTGGAGAGCAGTACTTC
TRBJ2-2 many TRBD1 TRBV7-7 CASSPGQSNTGELFF TGTGCTAGCAGCCCGGGACAGTCGAACACCGGGGAGCTGTTTTTT
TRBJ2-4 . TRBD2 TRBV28 CASSPEPRLAGAKNIQYF TGTGCCAGCAGCCCAGAGCCTCGACTAGCGGGAGCCAAAAACATTCAGTACTTC
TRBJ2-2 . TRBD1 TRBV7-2 CASSLTGGTGELFF TGTGCCAGCAGCCTGACAGGGGGCACCGGGGAGCTGTTTTTT
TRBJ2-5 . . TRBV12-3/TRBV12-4 CASSDRIPRETQYF TGTGCCAGCAGCGACCGAATTCCCAGAGAGACCCAGTACTTC
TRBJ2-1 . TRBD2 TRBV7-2 CASSSVAGVVHEQFF TGTGCCAGCAGTTCTGTAGCGGGAGTTGTCCATGAGCAGTTCTTC
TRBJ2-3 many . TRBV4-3 CASSQDWRDRHTDTQYF TGCGCCAGCAGCCAAGATTGGAGGGACCGCCACACAGATACGCAGTATTTT
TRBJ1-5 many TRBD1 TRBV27 CASSPRTGGANQPQHF TGTGCCAGCAGTCCCAGGACAGGGGGCGCGAATCAGCCCCAGCATTTT
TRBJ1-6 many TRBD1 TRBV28 CGTGEYSPLHF TGCGGGACAGGGGAATATTCACCCCTCCACTTT
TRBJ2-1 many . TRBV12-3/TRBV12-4 CASSLGRGINEQFF TGTGCCAGCAGTTTAGGTCGCGGGATAAATGAGCAGTTCTTC
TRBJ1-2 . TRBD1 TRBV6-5 CASSYIVPGTGNYGYTF TGTGCCAGCAGTTACATCGTCCCCGGGACAGGGAACTATGGCTACACCTTC
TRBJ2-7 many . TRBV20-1 CSARDLWGRGYEQYF TGCAGTGCTAGAGATCTATGGGGGAGAGGGTACGAGCAGTACTTC
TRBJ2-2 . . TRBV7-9 CASSLLTSAGRRNTGELFF TGTGCCAGCAGCCTTCTTACCAGCGCGGGGCGGAGGAACACCGGGGAGCTGTTTTTT
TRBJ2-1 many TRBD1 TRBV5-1 CASREGTVAYNEQFF TGCGCCAGCAGAGAAGGGACAGTTGCCTACAATGAGCAGTTCTTC
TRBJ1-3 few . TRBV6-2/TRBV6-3 CASRPTGGNTIYF TGTGCCAGCAGGCCGACAGGCGGAAACACCATATATTTT
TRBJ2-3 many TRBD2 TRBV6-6 CASSYVTSGDTQYF TGTGCCAGCAGTTACGTGACTAGCGGGGATACGCAGTATTTT
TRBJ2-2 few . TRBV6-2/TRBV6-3 CASSRFDITGELFF TGTGCCAGCAGTCGATTTGACATCACCGGGGAGCTGTTTTTT